This TCR beta chain emerged from a study of T cells in Graves' hyperthyroidism and ophthalmopathy. The study, taken as a whole, reports: Ophthalmopathy was told apart from stable hyperthyroidism by a 13 V-J model.

Amplified regions were TCR beta CDR3 sequences from RNA transcripts. TCR CDR3 regions were first amplified by RT-PCR with HTBI primers. Each CDR3 protein is one row after TCRdb ran MiXCR on the multiplex PCR reads. The sample lists hundreds of thousands of distinct CDR3 sequences; roughly 24% were seen once. Those patients with uncontrolled infection, other autoimmune disease, pregnancy or lactation were excluded. Comments on this clonotype: Its antigen is undetermined.

Sequences were obtained from blood. The origin of this receptor is a woman aged 25-40 years with Graves' ophthalmopathy.

CDR3 region: CASSLGLAGGPTYEQYF. The CDR3 DNA is TGTGCCAGCAGCTTGGGTCTAGCGGGAGGGCCGACCTACGAGCAGTACTTC. The chain links TRBV7-8 to TRBJ2-7, with TRBD2 identical over 12 bases. This CDR3 is 17 amino acids long. The J segment lost 2 bases and the V segment lost 3 bases, leaving 8 bases of the junction unmatched. The V gene's germline CDR1 is SGHVS and CDR2 FQNEAQ.